This TCR beta chain was recorded in a study of graft-versus-host responses after intestinal transplantation. As for the study in general: Recipients obtained multivisceral, liver-intestinal, or isolated intestinal transplants. Anti-thymocyte globulin served as induction for all recipients, who then took tacrolimus and steroids for about 3 years.

The method was immunoSEQ multiplex PCR; TCRdb's version includes in-frame clones alone and lacks a portion of them. This sample has about 92,000 clones; around four fifths occur once, and the top ten carry about a sixth. CDR1 and CDR2 (germline): SGHAT, FQNNGV. The CDR3 covers 14 residues. Trimming cost V 9 bases and J 0 bases; bases outside gene matches: 8. Findings and limits, study-wide: Among recipient marrow samples, GvH clones were found; some appeared first in ileum or blood. Subjects displaying graft-donor T cell macrochimerism possessed elevated graft-versus-host to host-versus-graft clonal ratios inside allografts.

In the case of this clone: Its antigen is not identified.

Sequences were derived from unstimulated CD8+ T cells sorted from spleen or lymph node cells, sampled before intestinal transplant. The clonotype originates from a human donor who received an intestinal transplant. This sequence joins TRBV11-2 and TRBJ2-7, with 7 bases aligning to TRBD1. The CDR3 is CASKSGTVSYEQYF. Here the CDR3 DNA reads TGTGCCAGTAAATCCGGGACAGTCTCCTACGAGCAGTACTTC.